The present entry profiles one T cell receptor beta chain with its context. No antigen is known for it. TCRdb's table, derived via immunoSEQ multiplex PCR, lists solely in-frame clones and lacks some. The table records 55,000 to 80,000 clones, roughly nine tenths of them present only once. V was pared by 2 bases and J by 2 bases, with 11 bases between. Germline V CDR1 and CDR2: SGHDT, YYEEEE. The CDR3 totals 14 residues. The sample belongs to a study of OX40 agonist ivuxolimab in advanced cancers. Study-wide results and caveats: Partly responding patients at 0.1-3.0 mg/kg showed some of the smallest clonal expansion.

The sequence came from an adult with an advanced solid tumor such as melanoma, head and neck, liver or kidney cancer. Sequences were derived from CD4+ or CD8+ T cells sorted from blood, sampled in a trial of the OX40 agonist ivuxolimab. The rearrangement joins TRBV5-6 to TRBJ2-7, with D perhaps matching TRBD1 (6 bases). The CDR3 reads CASSFARDTYEQYF. DNA for the CDR3: TGTGCCAGCAGCTTCGCTCGGGACACCTACGAGCAGTACTTC.